This entry describes one TCR beta chain. Ten or more counts support this clonotype. This clone's antigen is unknown. Base qualities are missing; no much larger clone stands one base away. The sample belongs to a study of T cells in Graves' hyperthyroidism and ophthalmopathy (dated by TCRdb to between 2017 and 2020). For the study in its entirety: Peripheral blood samples were taken at initial diagnosis, before any treatment was given. TCR V-J signatures able to tell the groups apart were searched for in a discovery cohort of 100 patients, of whom around 42 had Graves' ophthalmopathy and some 60 had stable Graves' hyperthyroidism. Once sampling was done, hyperthyroidism patients were given methimazole at a starting dose of 30 mg daily, whereas ophthalmopathy patients were given high-dose intravenous methylprednisolone. An independent validation cohort of fewer than 20 hyperthyroidism patients and approximately 17 patients who later progressed to ophthalmopathy tested prospective prediction of ophthalmopathy. The 85 to 100 discovery patients were divided at random into training and test sets in a 7:3 ratio. The paper reports TCR Vbeta CDR3 sequencing of some 140 peripheral blood samples: over 40 ophthalmopathy, around 80 hyperthyroidism and around 17 progressor patients. In addition, the study compared T-cell repertoires in thyroid tissue and in blood from roughly 6 Graves' hyperthyroidism patients. General conclusions and limits of the study: Ophthalmopathy was separated from stable hyperthyroidism by a 13 V-J signature model, with approximately 90% sensitivity and just over 81% specificity obtained in cross-validation and 80%/75% obtained in testing. Most expanded thyroid clonotypes (frequency above 0.001) were also found in blood, which suggests that blood repertoires may mirror thyroid immune responses. Sample size was not statistically predetermined, and blinding of investigators to group allocation was not performed. In validation, progression to ophthalmopathy was predicted by the model with 70.59% sensitivity and 72.22% specificity, a median of roughly 6.4 months before onset.

Stable Graves' hyperthyroidism was defined as no progression to ophthalmopathy during 18 months of follow-up. Hyperthyroidism patients were newly diagnosed, had a disease duration of under 2 months, and were aged 18 to 65 years. Patients with uncontrolled infections, other autoimmune diseases, pregnancy or lactation were excluded. Clinical symptoms, serum thyroxine and TRAb, thyroid ultrasound, and orbital computed tomography formed the basis for the diagnoses. PBMCs were isolated from about 10 ml of fresh peripheral blood by Ficoll-Paque density gradient centrifugation. Total RNA was extracted using Trizol reagent, and RNA quality was assessed on an Agilent 2100 Bioanalyzer. TCR beta CDR3 regions were amplified from RNA transcripts. A first-round RT-PCR of the TCR CDR3 used the HTBI primer set with the Qiagen OneStep RT-PCR kit. Libraries were constructed in a second round of multiplex PCR, after which size selection and purification were carried out. The libraries were sequenced on an Illumina HiSeq2000 using paired-end 100 bp reads. For the original study's pipeline: SOAPnuke was used to process the raw data, with reads discarded if the reads contained adapters or uncalled bases, had a mean Phred below 15, or lacked an exact constant-primer or identifier match. COPE v1.2.5 was used to merge the high-quality paired reads, and each unique nucleotide sequence was defined as a clonotype. MiTCR v1.1 was used to align the clonotypes against IMGT TRBV, TRBD and TRBJ reference segments. Only V-J combinations with frequency above 0.0001, covering 99% to 99.2% of repertoires, were analysed. The TCS score was defined as F50 (clonal expansion) divided by E x V (chaos), with BLOSUM62-based TCRdist calculated between CDR3 peptides within each V-J. Welch's t-statistics and random forest reduced around 520 V-J features to fewer than 15, which were used in a naive Bayes classifier (R e1071). The public reads were reprocessed in TCRdb via fastp at Q25 and MiXCR, keeping in-frame beta chains. Every distinct CDR3 protein forms one entry, paired with its most common genes and DNA. These V and J calls are TCRdb output, not the study's own analysis. For this sample the table gives about 500,000 distinct CDR3 sequences, of which around 17% were detected only once. Jointly, the top ten make up more than 15% of the sample.

The junction carries 15 bases between V and J, which are trimmed by 3 bases and 3 bases respectively. Counted from cysteine to phenylalanine, this CDR3 has 16 amino acids. Of all the DNA, just the CDR3 is kept, 48 bases in frame from base 1. Looking up the germline V gene yields CDR1 ENHRY and CDR2 SYGVKD. The clonotype was recovered from a woman younger than 30 with Graves' hyperthyroidism. The chain couples TRBV10-3 to TRBJ2-1; the D region may be TRBD1 or TRBD2, each matching 6 bases equally. The sample consisted of blood. The DNA sequence is given as TGTGCCATCAGTGAAGACGCCAGGGGAGGCTACAATGAGCAGTTCTTC. Translation gives CAISEDARGGYNEQFF.